This passage covers 16 T cell receptor beta chains from one sample sequenced in a study of T-cell reconstitution after alpha-beta-depleted transplantation in children. A library of TCRbeta sequences, prepared with unique molecular identifiers, was generated. TCRdb used MiXCR to reprocess the PCR reads, holding one entry per CDR3 protein. The data contain 40,000 to 55,000 distinct CDR3 sequences, 9.2% of them seen just once; the ten biggest clones take up roughly a quarter. The sequencing used PBMCs, mostly from graft donor cells, collected 60 days after TCRalphabeta/CD19-depleted stem cell transplant. The receptors were gathered from a male patient between 2 and 9 years old who had a stem cell transplant for chronic granulomatous disease, so the T cells may come from the graft donor.

This clonotype was observed many times. The rearrangement uses TRBV20-1 and TRBJ2-7; a possible D gene is TRBD2 (5 bases). CDR1 DFQATT and CDR2 SNEGSKA come from the germline V gene (reference sequence). This CDR3 comprises 14 residues. The germline V and J ends were trimmed by 3 bases and 1 base, with 13 bases remaining between them. The CDR3 region has the DNA TGCAGTGCTAGCGGGATCCTAAGTTCCTACGAGCAGTACTTC. Translating gives CSASGILSSYEQYF.

This clonotype was seen at least ten times. The rearrangement uses TRBV9 and TRBJ1-5; D might be TRBD1 (6 bases). V lost 3 bases, J lost 6 bases, and 13 bases lay in between. Per germline, CDR1 SGDLS and CDR2 YYNGEE. CDR3 size: 14 residues. The CDR3 nucleotides read TGTGCCAGCAGCGACGGGGGGGGCTTTCAGCCCCAGCATTTT. As protein: CASSDGGGFQPQHF.

This clonotype was picked up a small number of times. The J gene is TRBJ2-3, the V gene TRBV6-4; D unclear. The germline CDR1 and CDR2 sequences are MRHNA and SNTAGT. The CDR3 length is 13 residues. The V end lost 4 bases, the J end lost 0 bases, and 5 bases lay between the germline ends. The CDR3 sequence: CASSGKSTDTQYF. CDR3 DNA sequence: TGTGCCAGCAGTGGAAAAAGCACAGATACGCAGTATTTT.

This clonotype was seen ten or more times. V and J are TRBV20-1 and TRBJ2-5; 10 nucleotides align to TRBD1. CDR1 and CDR2 from the germline V gene are DFQATT and SNEGSKA (reference sequence). After removal of 2 bases from V and 2 bases from J, the junction contained 8 bases not matched to a gene. The CDR3 has 16 residues. CDR3 DNA sequence: TGCAGTGCTAGACGTAGGACAGGGGGGCATCAAGAGACCCAGTACTTC. It yields the protein CSARRRTGGHQETQYF.

The chain couples TRBV28 to TRBJ2-2, with 7 bases identical to TRBD2. Germline-derived CDR1 and CDR2 are MDHEN and SYDVKM. The CDR3 has 16 residues. Trimming took 3 bases from V and 6 from J; bases not matched to a gene: 10. CDR3 DNA: TGTGCCAGCAGTTTTCCGCGACTAGCTACGGCCGGGGAGCTGTTTTTT. Translating gives CASSFPRLATAGELFF.

This clonotype was recorded at least ten times. This chain connects TRBV11-1 to TRBJ2-1; TRBD2 aligns across 11 bases. This CDR3 is 19 amino acids long. CDR1 and CDR2 from the germline V gene are SGHAT and FQDESV (reference sequence). V lost 3 bases and J lost 2; bases outside the gene matches: 12. The CDR3 sequence is CASSLFNLAGGFTYNEQFF. The CDR3 bases are TGTGCCAGCAGCTTGTTTAACCTAGCGGGAGGTTTCACCTACAATGAGCAGTTCTTC.

This clonotype came up many times. The rearrangement joins TRBV7-9 to TRBJ1-5; TRBD1 aligns across 9 bases. The length of the CDR3 is 14 residues. J lost 4 bases, V lost 5 bases, and 3 bases had no gene match. Germline V lookup: CDR1 SEHNR, CDR2 FQNEAQ (reference sequence). The DNA of the CDR3 is TGTGCCAGCAGCGGGACAGGGTGGAATCAGCCCCAGCATTTT. Translating gives CASSGTGWNQPQHF.

This clonotype was seen ten or more times. The chain links TRBV20-1 to TRBJ1-6, with D unresolved. V lost 0 bases to trimming and J lost 7 bases, with 4 bases between them. The CDR3 covers 12 residues. Germline CDR1 reads DFQATT; CDR2 reads SNEGSKA (reference sequence). CDR3 region: CSARDGNSPLHF. The DNA for the CDR3 is TGCAGTGCTAGAGACGGAAATTCACCCCTCCACTTT.

As to this clonotype: This could be a read error, since a much larger clone is one nucleotide away. The rearrangement links TRBV24-1 to TRBJ1-2; D is undetermined. CDR1 is KGHDR, CDR2 SFDVKD, per germline. The CDR3 totals 19 residues. This CDR3 is CAAFDLQILVDDLGYGYTF. Written as DNA, the CDR3 is TGTGCGGCCTTTGATTTGCAAATCCTTGTGGACGACCTGGGATATGGCTACACCTTC.

This clonotype occurred many times. The genes are TRBV20-1 and TRBJ2-4; D is perhaps TRBD1 or TRBD2 (5 bases each). Germline V gene sequence: CDR1 DFQATT, CDR2 SNEGSKA (reference sequence). This CDR3 is built from 14 residues. Deletions cut 5 bases from V and 1 base from J, with 12 bases between. DNA for the CDR3: TGCAGTGCTGAGGGGTATGGGGCCAAAAACATTCAGTACTTC. Residues: CSAEGYGAKNIQYF.

This clonotype has a count of ten or more. The CDR3 reads CASRPKQGANEQFF. The CDR3 nucleotides read TGTGCCAGCAGACCAAAACAGGGGGCGAATGAGCAGTTCTTC. The rearrangement joins TRBV7-9 to TRBJ2-1; 9 bases line up with TRBD1. With 6 bases clipped from V and 7 bases from J, the junction kept 7 bases outside the gene matches. This CDR3 has 14 residues. Germline CDR1 reads SEHNR; CDR2 reads FQNEAQ (reference sequence).

This clonotype was counted many times. The V call is TRBV2, the J call TRBJ1-3; D uncertain. Per germline, CDR1 SNHLY and CDR2 FYNNEI. The CDR3 spans 15 residues. V was pared by 4 bases and J by 0 bases, with 10 bases between. The CDR3 spells CASSAGVSSGNTIYF. DNA for the CDR3: TGTGCCAGCAGTGCGGGTGTAAGCTCTGGAAACACCATATATTTT.

The sample holds many counts of this clonotype. The chain combines TRBV5-1 with TRBJ2-1; possibly TRBD1 or TRBD2 for D (5 bases each). Trimming took off 7 bases at V and 2 bases at J, with 10 bases between the two ends. CDR1 is SGHRS and CDR2 is YFSETQ in the germline V gene. The CDR3 consists of 13 residues. The CDR3 DNA is TGCGCCAGCCTGAGGGGTCCCTACAATGAGCAGTTCTTC. Translation gives CASLRGPYNEQFF.

Ten or more counts support this clonotype. The V gene is TRBV27, the J gene TRBJ2-7, with D tentatively TRBD1 or TRBD2 (5 bases each). V lost 5 bases, J lost 5 bases, and 16 bases lay in between. The CDR3 length is 14 residues. The germline V gene has CDR1 MNHEY and CDR2 SMNVEV (reference sequence). CDR3 nucleotides: TGTGCCAGCAGTAATCCCGGGGCTCCCCACGAGCAGTACTTC. Its translation is CASSNPGAPHEQYF.

This clonotype showed up many times. This sequence joins TRBV3-1 and TRBJ2-5; TRBD2 might be the D (5 bases). V was clipped by 6 bases and J by 5 bases, with 16 bases between them. This CDR3 comprises 14 residues. Germline V gives CDR1 LGHDT, CDR2 YNNKEL (reference sequence). In DNA form, the CDR3 reads TGTGCCAGCAGGACGATTCTAGCCGGGGAGACCCAGTACTTC. The encoded protein is CASRTILAGETQYF.

V usage is TRBV5-8 and J usage is TRBJ2-7; 9 bases map to TRBD2. V trimming: 4 bases; J trimming: 6 bases; junction bases outside the gene matches: 11. The CDR3 contains 15 residues. Germline CDR1 and CDR2: SGHTS and YDEGEE. CDR3 protein: CASSPLAGEVAEQYF. Here the CDR3 DNA reads TGTGCCAGCAGCCCATTAGCGGGAGAGGTAGCCGAGCAGTACTTC. The full variable domain, its missing parts supplied by reference TRBV5-8 and TRBJ2-7, is EAGVTQSPTHLIKTRGQQATLRCSPISGHTSVYWYQQALGLGLQFLLWYDEGEERNRGNFPPRFSGRQFPNYSSELNVNALELEDSALYLCASSPLAGEVAEQYFGPGTRLTVT.